This TCR beta chain was obtained from a study of cytomegalovirus exposure and HLA in healthy donors. Regarding the study as a whole: A likely sequencing artifact accounted for one observed cluster of highly shared sequence variants. High sensitivity and specificity were reportedly achieved when the classifier diagnosed cytomegalovirus status.

Note on this clone: The target antigen is unknown.

With 60 Vbeta and 13 Jbeta primers, the PCR was carried out. TCRdb's table, derived via immunoSEQ multiplex PCR, lists solely in-frame clones and lacks some. The sample has approximately 80,000 clones, 78% seen once. Every donor was a healthy person donating bone marrow. Donors had nominal health at sampling but likely had unrecorded immune exposures. The origin of this receptor is a male donor in good health and CMV-seropositive. Sequencing was done on a sample of PBMCs.

The CDR3 is CASSLWGGNTEAFF. CDR3 in DNA: TGTGCCAGCAGCTTATGGGGGGGTAACACTGAAGCTTTCTTT. The gene calls are TRBV7-3 and TRBJ1-1, with D possibly matching TRBD1 (5 bases). CDR3 length equals 14 residues. Germline CDR1 is SGHTA and CDR2 is FQGTGA. Trimming removed 2 bases at V and 2 bases at J, with 9 bases between.